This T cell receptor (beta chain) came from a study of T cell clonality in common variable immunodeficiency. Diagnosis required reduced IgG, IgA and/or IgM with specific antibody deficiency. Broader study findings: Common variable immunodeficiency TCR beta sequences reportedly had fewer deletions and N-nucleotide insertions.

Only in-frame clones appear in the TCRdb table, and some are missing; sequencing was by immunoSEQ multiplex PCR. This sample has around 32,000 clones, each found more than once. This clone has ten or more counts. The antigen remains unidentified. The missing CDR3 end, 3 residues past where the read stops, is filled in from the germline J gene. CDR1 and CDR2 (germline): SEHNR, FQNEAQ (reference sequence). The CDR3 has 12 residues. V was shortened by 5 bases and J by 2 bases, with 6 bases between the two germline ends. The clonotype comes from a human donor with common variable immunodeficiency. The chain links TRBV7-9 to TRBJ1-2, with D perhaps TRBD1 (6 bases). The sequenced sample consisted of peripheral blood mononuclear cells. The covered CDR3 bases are TGTGCCAGCAGCACAGGGAACTATGGC. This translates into CASSTGNYG. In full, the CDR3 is CASSTGNYGYTF.